This is a list of T cell receptor beta chains from one sample in a study of cytomegalovirus exposure and HLA in healthy donors. Sequencing was performed with immunoSEQ multiplex PCR; in TCRdb, only in-frame clones are kept and a portion is missing. The sample lists some 95,000 clones; around 74% were seen once. The sample was PBMCs. The receptors come from a man in his fifties or sixties in good health and CMV-seropositive. The CDR3 runs from the conserved cysteine through the conserved F or W. The D gene is left open where the match is weak. Clone size is given for some rows only: seen once, a few or many times, or a class if the clone is expanded.

clone_size d_call j_call v_call cdr3_aa cdr3_nt
once NA TRBJ1-1 TRBV27 CASSLGGGNTEAFF TGTGCCAGCAGTTTAGGGGGGGGGAACACTGAAGCTTTCTTT
NA TRBD1 TRBJ2-6 TRBV18 CASSPPTGSGANVLTF TGTGCCAGCTCACCTCCGACAGGGTCTGGGGCCAACGTCCTGACTTTC
NA NA TRBJ2-4 TRBV7-9 CASSLVGGQNIQYF TGTGCCAGCAGCTTGGTGGGGGGGCAAAACATTCAGTACTTC
once NA TRBJ2-3 TRBV2 CASSEPNTDTQYF TGTGCCAGCAGTGAACCCAACACAGATACGCAGTATTTT
NA TRBD1 TRBJ1-2 TRBV7-8 CASSPSGQGDYGYTF TGTGCCAGCAGCCCAAGCGGACAGGGGGACTATGGCTACACCTTC
NA TRBD2 TRBJ2-2 TRBV4-2 CASSQSRTSGAGGELFF TGTGCCAGCAGCCAATCGAGGACTAGCGGGGCCGGCGGGGAGCTGTTTTTT
NA TRBD1 TRBJ1-6 TRBV7-3 CASSLTGTGLNSPLHF TGTGCCAGCAGCCTGACCGGGACAGGCCTTAATTCACCCCTCCACTTT
NA TRBD2 TRBJ2-3 TRBV6-5 CASSRTSGGIDTQYF TGTGCCAGCAGTCGGACTAGCGGGGGCATAGATACGCAGTATTTT
NA NA TRBJ1-4 TRBV27 CASRRRGSEKLFF TGTGCCAGCAGGAGGAGGGGATCTGAAAAACTGTTTTTT
NA TRBD1 TRBJ2-5 TRBV11-2 CASSYPTGGRETQYF TGTGCCAGCAGCTACCCCACAGGGGGCAGGGAGACCCAGTACTTC
NA NA TRBJ2-7 TRBV6-5 CASILNSYEQYF TGTGCCAGCATTCTTAACTCCTACGAGCAGTACTTC
NA TRBD1 TRBJ1-5 TRBV2 CASAPSGQSNQPQHF TGTGCCAGCGCCCCTTCGGGACAGAGCAATCAGCCCCAGCATTTT
NA TRBD2 TRBJ2-1 TRBV9 CASSVVGGGATANEQFF TGTGCCAGCAGCGTAGTGGGCGGGGGGGCCACGGCCAATGAGCAGTTCTTC
NA NA TRBJ1-5 TRBV25-1 CASSESGTTAQPQNF TGTGCCAGCAGTGAATCTGGGACAACGGCTCAGCCCCAGAATTTT
NA NA TRBJ1-5 TRBV6-5 CASSFSSNQPQHF TGTGCCAGCTCTTTCTCCAGCAATCAGCCCCAGCATTTT
NA TRBD2 TRBJ2-3 TRBV7-2 CASSKLAGDRTDTQYF TGTGCCAGCAGCAAACTAGCGGGGGACCGCACAGATACGCAGTATTTT
NA NA TRBJ1-5 TRBV18 CASSPGQDQPQHF TGTGCCAGCTCACCGGGCCAGGATCAGCCCCAGCATTTT
NA TRBD1 TRBJ2-2 TRBV4-2 CASSQLDRAGELFF TGTGCCAGCAGCCAACTTGACAGGGCCGGGGAGCTGTTTTTT
once NA TRBJ1-1 TRBV2 CASSDPGQNTEAFF TGTGCCAGCAGTGACCCGGGTCAGAACACTGAAGCTTTCTTT
NA NA TRBJ2-1 TRBV15 CATSRQINSYNEQFF TGTGCCACCAGCAGACAGATCAACTCCTACAATGAGCAGTTCTTC
NA TRBD1 TRBJ2-7 TRBV13 CASSRNRGLNEQYF TGTGCCAGCAGCCGAAACAGGGGCCTAAACGAGCAGTACTTC
NA TRBD1 TRBJ1-2 TRBV5-1 CASRPRTGSDYGYTF TGCGCCAGCAGACCTAGGACAGGGAGTGACTATGGCTACACCTTC
NA NA TRBJ2-7 TRBV4-3 CASSQDPEAGTYEQYF TGCGCCAGCAGCCAAGATCCGGAGGCAGGTACCTACGAGCAGTACTTC
few TRBD1 TRBJ1-1 TRBV7-9 CASSLGTGANTEAFF TGTGCCAGCAGCTTAGGTACAGGGGCGAACACTGAAGCTTTCTTT
NA NA TRBJ1-1 TRBV6-7 CASTTGTPSNTEAFF TGTGCCAGCACCACAGGGACCCCCTCGAACACTGAAGCTTTCTTT
NA TRBD2 TRBJ2-2 TRBV7-2 CASSLTSGGAATGELFF TGTGCCAGCAGCTTAACTAGCGGGGGGGCCGCCACCGGGGAGCTGTTTTTT
NA TRBD1 TRBJ1-3 TRBV6-5 CASIRGTGSGNTIYF TGTGCCAGCATCCGGGGGACAGGGTCTGGAAACACCATATATTTT
NA TRBD1 TRBJ2-2 TRBV2 CASSPQGKMNTGELFF TGTGCCAGCAGTCCACAGGGGAAAATGAACACCGGGGAGCTGTTTTTT
NA NA TRBJ1-1 TRBV5-1 CASSLGGGPNPEAFF TGCGCCAGCAGCTTGGGCGGAGGGCCCAACCCTGAAGCTTTCTTT
NA NA TRBJ2-5 TRBV7-9 CASSYSLALPGTQYF TGTGCCAGCAGCTATTCCCTAGCGCTTCCGGGGACCCAGTACTTC
once NA TRBJ2-3 TRBV5-1 CASSSTGQSTDTQYF TGCGCCAGCAGCTCAACTGGACAGAGCACAGATACGCAGTATTTT
NA TRBD2 TRBJ2-3 TRBV5-6 CASSLGAGVGDTQYF TGTGCCAGCAGCTTGGGGGCGGGGGTAGGAGATACGCAGTATTTT
NA NA TRBJ1-3 TRBV7-2 CASSWGSYSGNTIYF TGTGCCAGCAGCTGGGGCTCGTATTCTGGAAACACCATATATTTT
NA TRBD2 TRBJ2-7 TRBV4-1 CASSQESGGFYEQYF TGCGCCAGCAGCCAAGAGAGCGGGGGGTTCTACGAGCAGTACTTC
NA TRBD1 TRBJ1-5 TRBV6-5 CASDIRDRANQPQHF TGTGCCAGCGATATCCGGGACAGGGCTAATCAGCCCCAGCATTTT
NA NA TRBJ1-4 TRBV21-1 CASSNSSIQGAVEKLFF TGTGCCAGCAGCAACTCGAGTATACAGGGGGCCGTGGAAAAACTGTTTTTT
once NA TRBJ1-5 TRBV7-2 CASSLARDQPQHF TGTGCCAGCAGCCTCGCCCGGGATCAGCCCCAGCATTTT
NA NA TRBJ1-2 TRBV5-8 CASSLQSYYGYTF TGTGCCAGCAGCCTACAGTCTTACTATGGCTACACCTTC
NA TRBD2 TRBJ2-5 TRBV9 CASSVSLAGGLQETQYF TGTGCCAGCAGCGTATCACTCGCGGGGGGGCTCCAAGAGACCCAGTACTTC
NA NA TRBJ2-5 TRBV7-2 CASSPAGTPEGGQYF TGTGCCAGCAGCCCCGCCGGGACTCCCGAAGGTGGCCAGTACTTC
NA TRBD1 TRBJ2-7 TRBV7-9 CASSLTRGLSYEQYF TGTGCCAGCAGCCTAACGAGGGGGCTAAGCTACGAGCAGTACTTC
NA NA TRBJ2-7 TRBV27 CASSLKDTYEQYF TGTGCCAGCAGTTTAAAAGACACTTACGAGCAGTACTTC
NA TRBD1 TRBJ1-1 TRBV7-9 CASSLGQGLFMNTEAFF TGTGCCAGCAGCTTGGGACAGGGCCTGTTCATGAACACTGAAGCTTTCTTT
NA NA TRBJ1-1 TRBV5-6 CASSLAGGNTEAFF TGTGCCAGCAGCTTGGCGGGGGGGAACACTGAAGCTTTCTTT
NA TRBD1 TRBJ2-7 TRBV23-1 CASTPGQGLREQYF TGCGCCAGCACCCCGGGACAGGGGTTGCGGGAGCAGTACTTC
NA TRBD2 TRBJ2-3 TRBV4-3 CASSQDLASGGAPDTQYF TGCGCCAGCAGCCAAGATCTGGCTAGCGGGGGGGCCCCAGATACGCAGTATTTT
NA TRBD1 TRBJ1-2 TRBV15 CATSRDGQVHYGYTF TGTGCCACCAGCAGAGACGGACAGGTCCACTATGGCTACACCTTC
once TRBD2 TRBJ2-5 TRBV9 CASSVASGGTMQTQYF TGTGCCAGCAGCGTGGCTAGCGGGGGGACGATGCAGACCCAGTACTTC